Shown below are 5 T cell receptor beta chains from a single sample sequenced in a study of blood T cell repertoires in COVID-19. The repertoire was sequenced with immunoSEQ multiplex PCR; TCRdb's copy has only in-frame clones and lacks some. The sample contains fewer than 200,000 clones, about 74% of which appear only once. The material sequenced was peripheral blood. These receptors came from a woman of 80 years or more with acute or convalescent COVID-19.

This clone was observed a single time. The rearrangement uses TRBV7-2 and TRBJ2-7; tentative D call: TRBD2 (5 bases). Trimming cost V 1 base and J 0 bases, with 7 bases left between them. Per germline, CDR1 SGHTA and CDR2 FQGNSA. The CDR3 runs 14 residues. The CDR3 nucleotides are TGTGCCAGCAGCTTAGTGGGGAGCTCCTACGAGCAGTACTTC. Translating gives CASSLVGSSYEQYF.

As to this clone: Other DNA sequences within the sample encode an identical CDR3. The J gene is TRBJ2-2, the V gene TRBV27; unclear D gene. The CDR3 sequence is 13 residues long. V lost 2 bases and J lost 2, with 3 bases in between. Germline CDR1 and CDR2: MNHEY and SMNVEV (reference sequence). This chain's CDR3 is CASSLLNTGELFF. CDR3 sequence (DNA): TGTGCCAGCAGTTTACTCAACACCGGGGAGCTGTTTTTT.

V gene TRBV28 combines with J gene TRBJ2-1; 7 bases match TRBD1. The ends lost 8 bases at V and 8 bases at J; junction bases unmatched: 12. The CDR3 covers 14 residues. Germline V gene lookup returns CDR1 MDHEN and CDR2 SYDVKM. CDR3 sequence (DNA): TGTGCCAGCCGCCCACAGGGGAACGGGTATGAGCAGTTCTTC. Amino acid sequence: CASRPQGNGYEQFF. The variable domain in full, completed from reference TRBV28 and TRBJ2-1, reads DVKVTQSSRYLVKRTGEKVFLECVQDMDHENMFWYRQDPGLGLRLIYFSYDVKMKEKGDIPEGYSVSREKKERFSLILESASTNQTSMYLCASRPQGNGYEQFFGPGTRLTVL.

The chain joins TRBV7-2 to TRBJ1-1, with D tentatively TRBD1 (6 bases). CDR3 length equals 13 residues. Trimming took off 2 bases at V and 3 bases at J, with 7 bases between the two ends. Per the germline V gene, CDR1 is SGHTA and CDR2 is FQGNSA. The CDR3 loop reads CASSLSGDTEAFF. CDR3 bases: TGTGCCAGCAGCTTATCAGGGGACACTGAAGCTTTCTTT.

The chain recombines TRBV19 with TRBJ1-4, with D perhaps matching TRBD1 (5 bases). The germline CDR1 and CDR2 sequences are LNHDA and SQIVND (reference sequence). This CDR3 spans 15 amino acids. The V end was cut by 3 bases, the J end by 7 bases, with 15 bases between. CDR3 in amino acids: CASSILGTGSEKLFF. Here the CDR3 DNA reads TGTGCCAGTAGTATCCTAGGGACCGGGAGTGAAAAACTGTTTTTT.